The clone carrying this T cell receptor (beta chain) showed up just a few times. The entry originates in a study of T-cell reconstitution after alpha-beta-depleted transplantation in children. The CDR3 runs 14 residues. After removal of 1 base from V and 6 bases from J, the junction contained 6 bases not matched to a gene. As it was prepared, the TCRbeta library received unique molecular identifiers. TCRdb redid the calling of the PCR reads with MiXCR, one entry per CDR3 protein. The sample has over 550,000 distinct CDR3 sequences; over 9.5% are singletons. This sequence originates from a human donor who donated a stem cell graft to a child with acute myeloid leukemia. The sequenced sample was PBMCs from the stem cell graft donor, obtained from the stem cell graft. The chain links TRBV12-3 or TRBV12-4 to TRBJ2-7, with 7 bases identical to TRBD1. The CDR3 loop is CASSLGGQSPEQYF. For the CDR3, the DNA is TGTGCCAGCAGTTTAGGGGGACAGAGTCCCGAGCAGTACTTC.